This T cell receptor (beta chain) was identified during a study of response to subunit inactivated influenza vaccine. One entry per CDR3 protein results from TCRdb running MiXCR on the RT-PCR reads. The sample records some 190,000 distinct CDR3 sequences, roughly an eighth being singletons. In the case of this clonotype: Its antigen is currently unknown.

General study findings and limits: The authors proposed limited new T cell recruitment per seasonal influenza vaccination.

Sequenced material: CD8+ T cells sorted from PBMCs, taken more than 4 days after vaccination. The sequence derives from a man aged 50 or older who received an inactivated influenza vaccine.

The CDR3 DNA follows: TGTGCCAGCAGCTTGTTCCGGGAGCTGAAGCCCCAGCATTTT. Amino acids: CASSLFRELKPQHF. The genes are TRBV5-6 and TRBJ1-5; D gene unclear. V shed 1 base and J shed 8 bases, with 13 bases lying between them. The CDR3 has 14 residues. Per germline, CDR1 SGHDT and CDR2 YYEEEE. The complete variable domain, with remaining parts taken from reference TRBV5-6 and TRBJ1-5, reads DAGVTQSPTHLIKTRGQQVTLRCSPKSGHDTVSWYQQALGQGPQFIFQYYEEEERQRGNFPDRFSGHQFPNYSSELNVNALLLGDSALYLCASSLFRELKPQHFGDGTRLSIL.